These 32 T cell receptor beta chains were all obtained from the same sample, sequenced in a study of T-cell reconstitution after alpha-beta-depleted transplantation in children. Using unique molecular identifiers, the investigators prepared the TCRbeta library. TCRdb fed the PCR reads into MiXCR, producing one record per CDR3 protein. The sample holds fewer than 500,000 distinct CDR3 sequences, around two fifths seen once. Sequenced here: PBMCs, sampled before TCRalphabeta/CD19-depleted stem cell transplant. These receptors came from a girl aged 2 to 9 with aplastic anemia, due to receive a stem cell transplant.

This rearrangement joins TRBV12-3 or TRBV12-4 to TRBJ1-3, with TRBD1 matching over 11 bases. CDR3 length: 16 residues. V was clipped by 5 bases and J by 2 bases; unmatched bases: 5. The CDR3 region has the DNA TGTGCCAGCAGTCGGACAGGGGGCTTCGCTGGAAACACCATATATTTT. Translation gives CASSRTGGFAGNTIYF.

The chain links TRBV6-1 to TRBJ2-3; D remains unclear. The V end was cut by 8 bases, the J end by 4 bases, with 13 bases between. Germline CDR1 and CDR2: MNHNS and SASEGT. This CDR3 comprises 13 residues. The CDR3 is CASSQGISDTQYF. The CDR3 nucleotides are TGTGCCAGCTCACAAGGGATCTCAGATACGCAGTATTTT.

The J gene is TRBJ2-1, the V gene TRBV20-1, with D perhaps TRBD1 or TRBD2 (5 bases each). The V gene lost 5 bases and the J gene lost 9 bases, with 23 bases spanning the gap. Germline CDR1 is DFQATT and CDR2 is SNEGSKA (reference sequence). There are 15 residues in the CDR3. CDR3 in amino acids: CSAPRGGRDLSEQFF. The CDR3 DNA follows: TGCAGTGCTCCCCGGGGCGGTAGGGACCTAAGTGAGCAGTTCTTC.

This clonotype was observed a few times. The rearrangement uses TRBV28 and TRBJ2-2; 9 bases fit TRBD1. The CDR3 runs to 16 residues. V lost 3 bases to trimming and J lost 5 bases; unmatched junction nucleotides: 7. Germline loops: CDR1 MDHEN, CDR2 SYDVKM. CDR3 in DNA: TGTGCCAGCAGTTTTGGGGACAGGGCGGCGACCGGGGAGCTGTTTTTT. The encoded protein is CASSFGDRAATGELFF.

The table lists this clonotype with many counts. The chain combines TRBV4-1 with TRBJ1-2, with D hard to call. The CDR3 is made up of 17 amino acids. Deletions cut 0 bases from V and 8 bases from J, with 22 bases between. Germline CDR1 reads MGHRA; CDR2 reads YSYEKL. CDR3: CASSQDGSATSVGGYTF. CDR3 nucleotides: TGCGCCAGCAGCCAAGATGGGTCCGCCACCTCGGTAGGCGGCTACACCTTC.

This clonotype was counted between two and nine times. The chain employs TRBV20-1 and TRBJ2-7; possibly TRBD1 for D (6 bases). The V gene lost 2 bases and the J gene lost 2 bases, with 7 bases spanning the gap. The CDR3 spans 12 residues. Germline values: CDR1 DFQATT, CDR2 SNEGSKA (reference sequence). The CDR3 sequence: CSARRQAYEQYF. The CDR3 nucleotides read TGCAGTGCTAGAAGACAGGCCTACGAGCAGTACTTC.

Ten or more counts support this clonotype. V and J are TRBV10-1 and TRBJ2-3; D gene uncertain. The CDR3 extends over 10 amino acids. Trimming left V 6 bases short and J 2 bases short, with 0 bases between. Germline V gene sequence: CDR1 WNHNN, CDR2 SYGVQD (reference sequence). CDR3 nucleotides: TGCGCCAGCAGCACAGATACGCAGTATTTT. Translating gives CASSTDTQYF.

The V gene is TRBV10-3, the J gene TRBJ2-5; 9 bases align to TRBD1. The CDR3 has 14 amino acids. V shed 7 bases and J 3 bases; nucleotides not matched to a gene: 6. CDR1 is ENHRY and CDR2 is SYGVKD in the germline V gene. The CDR3 bases are TGTGCCATCAAAAGGGGACAGGGCGAAGAGACCCAGTACTTC. This sequence encodes CAIKRGQGEETQYF.

This rearrangement joins TRBV29-1 to TRBJ2-2, with D maybe TRBD1 (6 bases). The CDR3 consists of 14 residues. V lost 7 bases and J lost 3, with 15 bases in between. CDR1 SQVTM and CDR2 ANQGSEA come from the germline V gene. The CDR3 region is CSAGNRDDTGELFF. Here the CDR3 DNA reads TGCAGCGCTGGTAACAGGGACGACACCGGGGAGCTGTTTTTT.

This clonotype appeared a few times. The chain is built from TRBV7-2 and TRBJ2-7, with TRBD2 identical over 12 bases. The CDR3 sequence is 15 residues long. CDR1 is SGHTA, CDR2 FQGNSA, per germline. After removal of 4 bases from V and 7 bases from J, the junction contained 8 bases not matched to a gene. CDR3 in amino acids: CASSSLAGGGGEQYF. The CDR3 coding sequence is TGTGCCAGCAGCTCGCTAGCGGGGGGGGGTGGAGAGCAGTACTTC.

A few counts support this clonotype. V usage is TRBV18 and J usage is TRBJ1-2, with D hard to call. Trimming stripped 6 bases from V and 1 base from J, with 9 bases between. This CDR3 has 13 residues. From germline, CDR1 is KGHSH and CDR2 LQKENI. CDR3 DNA sequence: TGTGCCAGCTCGCGACGCGTTAACTATGGCTACACCTTC. Translated: CASSRRVNYGYTF.

This clonotype was seen at least ten times. The chain joins TRBV4-2 to TRBJ1-2, with D perhaps matching TRBD1 (5 bases). This CDR3 contains 15 residues. Germline loops: CDR1 LGHNA, CDR2 YNFKEQ. Trimming stripped 0 bases from V and 8 bases from J, with 16 bases between. CDR3 DNA: TGTGCCAGCAGCCAAGATCTTCAGGGAGCTAGAGGCTACACCTTC. Translation: CASSQDLQGARGYTF.

V gene TRBV20-1 combines with J gene TRBJ2-1, with 7 bases fitting TRBD2. The CDR3 covers 15 residues. The junction had 5 bases not matched to a gene; V was cut back by 1 base and J by 2 bases. In germline, CDR1 is DFQATT, CDR2 SNEGSKA (reference sequence). CDR3 protein: CSARAASGAYNEQFF. As DNA, the CDR3 is TGCAGTGCTAGAGCGGCTAGCGGAGCCTACAATGAGCAGTTCTTC.

This clonotype appeared a single time. V and J are TRBV10-3 and TRBJ2-5; 11 bases fit TRBD2. Germline CDR1 ENHRY, CDR2 SYGVKD. This CDR3 is built from 15 residues. J lost 5 bases, V lost 8 bases, and 10 bases had no gene match. CDR3 protein: CAIRSSGGAGETQYF. CDR3 bases: TGTGCCATCCGAAGTAGCGGGGGGGCCGGTGAGACCCAGTACTTC.

The rearrangement joins TRBV12-3 or TRBV12-4 to TRBJ2-1, with D possibly being TRBD2 (7 bases). V was shortened by 7 bases and J by 4 bases, with 17 bases between the two germline ends. The length of the CDR3 is 15 residues. CDR3 in amino acids: CASTQVGGPYNEQFF. The CDR3 region has the DNA TGTGCCAGCACTCAAGTGGGGGGGCCTTACAATGAGCAGTTCTTC.

Here the CDR3 reads CASTRPPLALETQYF. DNA for the CDR3: TGTGCCAGCACCAGACCTCCCCTAGCTCTGGAGACCCAGTACTTC. The genes are TRBV7-2 and TRBJ2-5, with D tentatively TRBD2 (5 bases). Germline V gives CDR1 SGHTA, CDR2 FQGNSA. The ends were cut back, 7 bases at V and 5 bases at J, with 20 bases in the middle. The CDR3 covers 15 residues.

This clonotype occurred many times. The chain joins TRBV7-9 to TRBJ1-1; D remains ambiguous. Germline loops: CDR1 SEHNR, CDR2 FQNEAQ (reference sequence). Trimming took 1 base from V and 11 from J, leaving 11 bases between them. This CDR3 is built from 12 residues. This chain's CDR3 is CASSLDLETAFF. The CDR3 bases are TGTGCCAGCAGCTTAGATTTGGAGACGGCTTTCTTT.

This clonotype came up a few times. At one of its ends the junction is not consistent with the germline gene, which may arise from a read error. The V call is TRBV20-1, the J call TRBJ2-7; TRBD2 agrees at 8 bases. CDR3 length equals 16 residues. The germline gives CDR1 DFQATT, CDR2 SNEGSKA (reference sequence). CDR3 amino acids: CCASVAGRDSSYEQYF. The CDR3 DNA follows: TGCTGTGCATCTGTAGCCGGGAGGGATTCTTCCTACGAGCAGTACTTC.

This clonotype was picked up a small number of times. The CDR3 coding sequence is TGTGCCAGCAGCTTTCTGGGGCGGTTCTCTGGAAACACCATATATTTT. Translating gives CASSFLGRFSGNTIYF. The chain has TRBV7-2 and TRBJ1-3, with D tentatively TRBD1 (5 bases). Germline lookup yields CDR1 SGHTA and CDR2 FQGNSA. V lost 3 bases to trimming and J lost 0 bases, with 12 bases between them. The CDR3 spans 16 residues.

This sequence joins TRBV15 and TRBJ2-3, with D maybe TRBD2 (6 bases). Germline assignment: CDR1 LNHNV and CDR2 YYDKDF (reference sequence). The V gene lost 3 bases and the J gene lost 3 bases, with 13 bases spanning the gap. The CDR3 consists of 15 residues. This CDR3 is CATSSRGLSTDTQYF. As DNA, the CDR3 is TGTGCCACCAGCAGCCGAGGACTAAGTACAGATACGCAGTATTTT.

Notes on this clonotype: A much larger clone lies a single base off, so this may be a read error. The chain carries TRBV13 and TRBJ2-1, with D hard to call. Germline V gene data show CDR1 as PRHDT and CDR2 as FYEKMQ (reference sequence). The CDR3 contains 15 residues. V was cut by 2 bases and J by 9 bases, with 17 bases left in between. The CDR3 sequence is CASSLSWARGVEQFF. The CDR3, as DNA: TGTGCCAGCAGCTTAAGTTGGGCGAGAGGAGTTGAGCAGTTCTTC. Based on the CDR3 plus reference TRBV13 and TRBJ2-1, the full variable domain is AAGVIQSPRHLIKEKRETATLKCYPIPRHDTVYWYQQGPGQDPQFLISFYEKMQSDKGSIPDRFSAQQFSDYHSELNMSSLELGDSALYFCASSLSWARGVEQFFGPGTRLTVL.

V usage is TRBV2 and J usage is TRBJ2-7; 7 positions agree with TRBD1. Germline CDR1 is SNHLY and CDR2 is FYNNEI. The ends lost 7 bases at V and 10 bases at J; junction bases unmatched: 7. The CDR3 is made up of 11 amino acids. The CDR3 DNA reads as TGTGCCAGCATCGACAGGGAATTACAGTACTTC. This translates into CASIDRELQYF. Supplemented by reference TRBV2 and TRBJ2-7, the full variable domain reads EPEVTQTPSHQVTQMGQEVILRCVPISNHLYFYWYRQILGQKVEFLVSFYNNEISEKSEIFDDQFSVERPDGSNFTLKIRSTKLEDSAMYFCASIDRELQYFGPGTRLTVT.

This chain links TRBV3-1 with TRBJ2-5; possible D gene TRBD1, 6 bases. Trimming pared 3 bases from V and 2 bases from J, leaving 10 bases between. Germline CDR1 is LGHDT and CDR2 is YNNKEL (reference sequence). The length of the CDR3 is 14 residues. CDR3 residues: CASSHPGQQETQYF. The CDR3 bases are TGTGCCAGCAGCCACCCTGGACAGCAAGAGACCCAGTACTTC.

This clonotype was recorded a few times. V is TRBV20-1 and J is TRBJ2-7; 10 bases fit TRBD2. The length of the CDR3 is 15 residues. V lost 6 bases, J lost 2 bases, and 10 bases stayed unmatched. In germline, CDR1 is DFQATT, CDR2 SNEGSKA (reference sequence). CDR3 coding DNA: TGCAGTGCGGGGGGACTAGCGATAGCTCCCTACGAGCAGTACTTC. This sequence encodes CSAGGLAIAPYEQYF.

The table lists this clonotype with a few counts. This sequence joins TRBV20-1 and TRBJ2-7; 14 positions match TRBD2. The CDR3 totals 15 residues. Trimming cost V 0 bases and J 5 bases; bases outside gene matches: 3. Per the germline V gene, CDR1 is DFQATT and CDR2 is SNEGSKA (reference sequence). CDR3 protein: CSARDGTSGSHEQYF. CDR3 coding DNA: TGCAGTGCTAGAGATGGGACTAGCGGGAGCCACGAGCAGTACTTC.

V usage is TRBV20-1 and J usage is TRBJ2-1; D gene ambiguous. V dropped 4 bases and J dropped 8 bases, with 15 bases sitting between them. This CDR3 region has 13 residues. The germline gives CDR1 DFQATT, CDR2 SNEGSKA (reference sequence). CDR3 in amino acids: CSAKVFGWDEQFF. The CDR3 DNA sequence: TGCAGTGCTAAAGTCTTCGGTTGGGATGAGCAGTTCTTC.

The chain uses TRBV6-1 and TRBJ2-3, with 9 bases identical to TRBD1. The CDR3 spans 13 residues. Germline CDR1 MNHNS, CDR2 SASEGT. The CDR3 loop is CAERDRVTDTQYF. The CDR3 nucleotides read TGTGCGGAGAGGGACAGGGTCACAGATACGCAGTATTTT.

The chain recombines TRBV7-9 with TRBJ1-1, with D possibly being TRBD1 (6 bases). The germline gives CDR1 SEHNR, CDR2 FQNEAQ (reference sequence). CDR3 length: 14 residues. Trimming took off 1 base at V and 2 bases at J, with 8 bases between the two ends. CDR3 in DNA: TGTGCCAGCAGCTTAGAAGGGGGTAACACTGAAGCTTTCTTT. This encodes CASSLEGGNTEAFF.

This clonotype occurred once. DNA for the CDR3: TGTGCCAGCAGCTTAGGTGGCAAGGGAGGAAGGGTTGACACTGAAGCTTTCTTT. Encoded protein: CASSLGGKGGRVDTEAFF. The rearrangement links TRBV7-8 to TRBJ1-1; no clear D gene. This CDR3 has 18 amino acids. The V and J ends lost 1 base and 3 bases respectively, with 21 bases between them. The germline CDR1 and CDR2 sequences are SGHVS and FQNEAQ.

The chain couples TRBV5-1 to TRBJ2-1; 10 bases are shared with TRBD2. The germline CDR1 and CDR2 sequences are SGHRS and YFSETQ. The CDR3 extends over 15 amino acids. Losses at the gene ends were 4 bases for V and 7 bases for J; bases not matched to a gene: 8. CDR3 sequence reads: CASSITSGAGNEQFF. Written as DNA, the CDR3 is TGCGCCAGCAGCATAACTAGCGGGGCGGGGAATGAGCAGTTCTTC.

The CDR3: CASSFGGASKNIQYF. The CDR3 nucleotides read TGTGCCAGCAGTTTTGGGGGCGCTTCCAAAAACATTCAGTACTTC. The chain recombines TRBV12-3 or TRBV12-4 with TRBJ2-4, with D possibly TRBD1 on 6 matching bases. The CDR3 loop spans 15 amino acids. Deletions cut 3 bases from V and 2 bases from J, with 11 bases between.

At least ten counts were recorded for this clonotype. The gene calls are TRBV12-3 or TRBV12-4 and TRBJ2-1, with D possibly TRBD2 on 5 matching bases. Between the trimmed V and J ends, which lost 8 bases and 10 bases, there was a span of 21 bases. The CDR3 length is 14 residues. CDR3 DNA sequence: TGTGCCAGCGGAGGCTCTTATTTACGGGAAGAGCAGTTCTTC. It translates to CASGGSYLREEQFF.